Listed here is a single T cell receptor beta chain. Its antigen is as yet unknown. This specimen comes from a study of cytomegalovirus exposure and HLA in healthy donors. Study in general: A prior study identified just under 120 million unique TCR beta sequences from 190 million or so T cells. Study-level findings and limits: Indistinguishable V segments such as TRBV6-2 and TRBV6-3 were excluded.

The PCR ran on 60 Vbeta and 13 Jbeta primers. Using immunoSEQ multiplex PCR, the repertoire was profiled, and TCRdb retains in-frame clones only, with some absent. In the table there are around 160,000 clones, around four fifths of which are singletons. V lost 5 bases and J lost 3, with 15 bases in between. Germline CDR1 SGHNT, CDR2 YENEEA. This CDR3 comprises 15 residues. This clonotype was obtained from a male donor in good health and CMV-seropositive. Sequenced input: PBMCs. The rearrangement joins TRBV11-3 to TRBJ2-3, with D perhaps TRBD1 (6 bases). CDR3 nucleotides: TGTGCCAGCAGCCTCCAGGGGTATGGGACAGATACGCAGTATTTT. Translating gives CASSLQGYGTDTQYF.